What follows are 10 T cell receptor beta chains derived from one specimen sequenced in a study of cytomegalovirus exposure and HLA in healthy donors. Some clones are missing from TCRdb's copy, which holds only in-frame ones; the method was immunoSEQ multiplex PCR. This table holds 250,000 to 300,000 clones, just over 85% found once. Material for sequencing was PBMCs. These TCRs come from a woman between 18 and 29 years old in good health and CMV-seronegative.

The chain has TRBV30 and TRBJ1-5; 8 nucleotides line up with TRBD1. J gave up 6 bases and V 4 bases, and 5 bases lay outside the gene matches. This CDR3 has 13 residues. CDR1 is GTSNPN and CDR2 is SVGIG in the germline V gene (reference sequence). This CDR3 reads CAWTGGQGQPQHF. The CDR3, as DNA: TGTGCCTGGACAGGGGGCCAGGGTCAGCCCCAGCATTTT.

V and J are TRBV19 and TRBJ1-3; maybe TRBD1 (6 bases). CDR3 length: 14 residues. V lost 6 bases to trimming and J lost 1 base, with 10 bases between them. CDR1 and CDR2 (germline): LNHDA, SQIVND (reference sequence). The CDR3 coding sequence is TGTGCCAGTAGAAGGGGGACGTCTGGAAACACCATATATTTT. It yields the protein CASRRGTSGNTIYF. The variable domain in full, completed from reference TRBV19 and TRBJ1-3, reads DGGITQSPKYLFRKEGQNVTLSCEQNLNHDAMYWYRQDPGQGLRLIYYSQIVNDFQKGDIAEGYSVSREKKESFPLTVTSAQKNPTAFYLCASRRGTSGNTIYFGEGSWLTVV.

The rearrangement links TRBV11-3 to TRBJ2-7; tentatively, D is TRBD1 (6 bases). Germline CDR1 and CDR2: SGHNT and YENEEA. V was pared by 6 bases and J by 5 bases, with 14 bases between. CDR3 length: 13 amino acids. CDR3 sequence reads: CASRPQGNHEQYF. The CDR3, as DNA: TGTGCCAGCAGACCTCAGGGGAACCACGAGCAGTACTTC.

This rearrangement joins TRBV29-1 to TRBJ1-1, with D perhaps TRBD1 (5 bases). The V and J ends lost 6 bases and 2 bases respectively, with 10 bases between them. The CDR3 spans 12 residues. Germline V CDR1 and CDR2: SQVTM, ANQGSEA. The CDR3 DNA reads as TGCAGCGTGCGGGGGATCAACACTGAAGCTTTCTTT. The encoded protein is CSVRGINTEAFF.

The genes are TRBV6-5 and TRBJ2-1; D is unclear. With 6 bases removed from V and 8 bases from J, the gap between germline ends came to 20 bases. This CDR3 is 15 amino acids long. From germline, CDR1 is MNHEY and CDR2 SVGAGI. DNA of the CDR3: TGTGCCAGCAGCCACGCGTCTCCCCGTCCCTATGAGCAGTTCTTC. Translating gives CASSHASPRPYEQFF.

The chain uses TRBV6-5 and TRBJ1-1; D is perhaps TRBD1 (5 bases). The ends were cut back, 9 bases at V and 8 bases at J, with 13 bases in the middle. CDR3 length: 11 residues. CDR1 and CDR2 (germline): MNHEY, SVGAGI. The CDR3 loop is CASLGTVEAFF. The CDR3 nucleotides are TGTGCCAGTCTAGGGACTGTAGAAGCTTTCTTT.

The chain recombines TRBV5-1 with TRBJ2-2, with 8 positions matching TRBD2. The CDR3 runs 14 residues. With V trimmed by 7 bases and J by 6 bases, 8 bases remained unmatched. Germline CDR1 is SGHRS and CDR2 is YFSETQ. Written as DNA, the CDR3 is TGCGCCAGCGGGAGCGGGGGCGCCGCCGGGGAGCTGTTTTTT. Residues: CASGSGGAAGELFF.

The CDR3 protein is CARSRPGQGRAGKDTQYF. CDR3 DNA sequence: TGTGCCCGGTCAAGGCCGGGACAGGGGAGGGCCGGTAAAGATACGCAGTATTTT. This chain joins TRBV30 and TRBJ2-3; TRBD1 matches at 10 bases. CDR3 length equals 18 residues. Germline V gene sequence: CDR1 GTSNPN, CDR2 SVGIG (reference sequence). V shed 8 bases, J shed 5 bases, and the junction held 22 bases outside the gene matches. Drawing the rest from reference TRBV30 and TRBJ2-3, the complete variable domain is SQTIHQWPATLVQPVGSPLSLECTVEGTSNPNLYWYRQAAGRGLQLLFYSVGIGQISSEVPQNLSASRPQDRQFILSSKKLLLSDSGFYLCARSRPGQGRAGKDTQYFGPGTRLTVL.

The rearrangement links TRBV5-4 to TRBJ2-2; 10 bases map to TRBD1. This CDR3 region has 15 residues. Looked up from germline, CDR1 is SGHNT and CDR2 is YYREEE (reference sequence). The trim removed 2 bases at V and 4 bases at J, leaving 2 bases unmatched. The CDR3 spells CASSFGDRGTGELFF. CDR3 coding DNA: TGTGCCAGCAGCTTTGGGGACAGGGGCACCGGGGAGCTGTTTTTT.

This clone was recorded only once. The rearrangement joins TRBV15 to TRBJ1-1, with no clear D. Germline CDR1 reads LNHNV; CDR2 reads YYDKDF (reference sequence). With 5 bases removed from V and 1 base from J, the gap between germline ends came to 11 bases. CDR3 length: 14 amino acids. Here the CDR3 DNA reads TGTGCCACCAGCTTGGCCCTTACGAACACTGAAGCTTTCTTT. It codes for CATSLALTNTEAFF.